The source of this TCR beta chain is a study of blood T cell repertoires in COVID-19. Turning to the study itself: Material from acute and convalescent COVID-19 was sourced from the United States, Italy and Spain. The cDNA or gDNA used as material had been derived from T cells, B-cell-depleted T cells, or PBMCs.

The length of the CDR3 is 16 residues. Trimming took 4 bases from V and 0 from J; bases not matched to a gene: 6. CDR1 MNHNS and CDR2 SASEGT come from the germline V gene. Per the original data handling: Reference gene primer amplification gave nucleated cell count estimates. Clones were read by immunoSEQ multiplex PCR, and TCRdb kept only the in-frame ones, dropping some. The V and J calls and clone size are taken from that table; D and trimming were inferred from the DNA. The table lists around 250,000 clones, approximately 86% of them singletons. The TCR originated in a woman aged 55-75 years who had recovered from COVID-19. Sample: peripheral blood. This chain connects TRBV6-1 to TRBJ1-2, with TRBD1 matching 9 bases. The CDR3 is CASSGPRTGANYGYTF. Here the CDR3 DNA reads TGTGCCAGCAGTGGCCCCCGGACAGGGGCTAACTATGGCTACACCTTC.